This T cell receptor beta chain originates from a study of shared clonotypes between healthy human individuals. Study-level findings and limits: In contrast to clonotypes shared by all four donors, non-shared clonotypes had lower generation probabilities. Researchers found naive subsets generally carried larger estimated richness than memory subsets.

CD45RA+ naive and CD45RA-negative memory subsets were separated from CD4+ cells. Trimming pared 4 bases from V and 6 bases from J, leaving 4 bases between. The CDR3 has 11 residues. Germline assignment: CDR1 WSHSY and CDR2 SAAADI. Of note for this clone: Its specificity is unknown.

Original analysis: ImmunoSEQ supplied junction-only sequences lacking quality scores, so filtering was different. Assay: immunoSEQ multiplex PCR; the TCRdb copy retains only in-frame clones and omits some. V and J calls and clone size are as listed in that table; D and trimming were resolved from the DNA. The sample records over a million clones, around 97% being singletons. The origin of this receptor is a young man in good health. The chain has TRBV10-2 and TRBJ2-1; D is undetermined. Specimen: naive CD4+ T cells sorted from blood. Subset defined: CD45RA+ positively selected. CDR3 nucleotides: TGCGCCAGCAGTGCCGGCAATGAGCAGTTCTTC. Protein product: CASSAGNEQFF.